This T cell receptor (beta chain) is from a study of T cell responses to AZD1222 COVID-19 vaccine. Study results and limitations: Every sample of the repertoires postdated the peak T cell response. White British donors predominated, females outnumbered males, and clonal diversity was possibly underestimated. AZD1222 recipients seropositive at baseline numbered only 6 or 7.

Profiling relied on immunoSEQ multiplex PCR, and the TCRdb table lists in-frame clones only, not all of them. The sample holds 150,000 to 200,000 clones, 75% to 95% seen once. Regarding this clone: What it recognizes is unknown.

The length of the CDR3 is 14 residues. Deletions cut 3 bases from V and 13 bases from J, with 16 bases between. The V gene's germline CDR1 is MNHEY and CDR2 SMNVEV (reference sequence). This clonotype was sampled from an adult in good health. The specimen was peripheral blood, collected on day 0 of AZD1222 vaccination. This chain joins TRBV27 and TRBJ1-6; possibly TRBD1 for D (5 bases). The CDR3 nucleotides are TGTGCCAGCAGTTTTTCCGGGACCCTCTCTCCCCTCCACTTT. Its translation: CASSFSGTLSPLHF.